The 16 T cell receptor beta chains in this list originate from one sample, sequenced in a study of regulatory T cells in long-lasting Graves disease. Specified time point: newly diagnosed GD, antithyroid drugs for less than 3 months. PBMC-derived RNA was used for the TCR library. Libraries of TCR beta came from iRepertoire HTBI primers plus Arm-PCR of CDR3 regions. TCRdb independently ran MiXCR on the multiplex PCR reads; one entry per CDR3 protein. The sample has a few hundred thousand distinct CDR3 sequences; over 9.5% are singletons. These sequences were also reported in another study, on T cells in Graves' hyperthyroidism and ophthalmopathy.

The source was peripheral blood mononuclear cells (PBMCs), collected at new diagnosis, from a patient treated with antithyroid drugs. The receptors originated from a woman under 30 with Graves disease.

As concerns this clonotype: Sequence at one end of the junction differs from germline and may be a read error. The rearrangement links TRBV5-5 to TRBJ2-7; the D gene is possibly TRBD2 (5 bases). CDR1 SGHKS and CDR2 YYEKEE come from the germline V gene (reference sequence). There are 13 residues in the CDR3. CDR3 DNA sequence: TGTGCCGGCAGCTTGGAGGCTCACGGAAGGTTATACTTC. It codes for CAGSLEAHGRLYF.

At least ten counts were recorded for this clonotype. The V and J genes are TRBV20-1 and TRBJ2-1; D may match TRBD1 or TRBD2 (5 bases each). This CDR3 spans 18 amino acids. Germline V gene data show CDR1 as DFQATT and CDR2 as SNEGSKA (reference sequence). V was shortened by 4 bases and J by 5 bases, with 27 bases between the two germline ends. This CDR3 reads CSATHRDGDLPFHNEQFF. In nucleotides, the CDR3 is TGCAGTGCTACCCACCGGGACGGAGACCTACCTTTCCACAATGAGCAGTTCTTC.

This chain connects TRBV7-3 to TRBJ2-2, with TRBD2 matching 10 bases. CDR1 is SGHTA and CDR2 is FQGTGA in the germline V gene. The length of the CDR3 is 18 residues. J was trimmed by 4 bases and V by 1 base; bases with no gene match: 9. In DNA, the CDR3 is TGTGCCAGCAGCTTAAGGGGAGCGGGAGGGCCAAGCACCGGGGAGCTGTTTTTT. It encodes CASSLRGAGGPSTGELFF.

The chain couples TRBV7-9 to TRBJ2-1; TRBD1 agrees at 8 bases. The CDR3 is 16 residues long. Trimming at V came to 5 bases and at J to 8 bases, leaving 14 bases not matched to a gene. Germline V CDR1 and CDR2: SEHNR, FQNEAQ (reference sequence). In DNA, the CDR3 is TGTGCCAGCAGCCCACCAGGACAGGGACTTAAGGATGAGCAGTTCTTC. Its translation: CASSPPGQGLKDEQFF.

The chain combines TRBV2 with TRBJ2-7; TRBD1 agrees at 8 bases. CDR3 size: 13 residues. Germline V lookup: CDR1 SNHLY, CDR2 FYNNEI. The J segment lost 3 bases and the V segment lost 9 bases, leaving 7 bases of the junction unmatched. CDR3 residues: CASRRQGLYEQYF. The CDR3 nucleotides are TGTGCCAGTAGGAGACAGGGGCTCTACGAGCAGTACTTC.

This clonotype has a count of ten or more. The CDR3 protein is CASSLGHANTGELFF. The CDR3 DNA reads TGTGCCAGCAGCTTAGGACACGCGAACACCGGGGAGCTGTTTTTT. The genes are TRBV7-3 and TRBJ2-2; possible D gene TRBD1, 5 bases. The CDR3 is made up of 15 amino acids. Trimming pared 2 bases from V and 0 bases from J, leaving 7 bases between. Germline assignment: CDR1 SGHTA and CDR2 FQGTGA. Based on the CDR3 plus reference TRBV7-3 and TRBJ2-2, the full variable domain is GAGVSQTPSNKVTEKGKYVELRCDPISGHTALYWYRQSLGQGPEFLIYFQGTGAADDSGLPNDRFFAVRPEGSVSTLKIQRTERGDSAVYLCASSLGHANTGELFFGEGSRLTVL.

The chain joins TRBV4-1 to TRBJ1-2; D remains unclear. The germline gives CDR1 MGHRA, CDR2 YSYEKL. The CDR3 spans 18 residues. V lost 0 bases and J 0 bases, leaving 17 bases between the germline ends. CDR3 region: CASSQETSGRATNYGYTF. The CDR3 DNA sequence: TGCGCCAGCAGCCAAGAAACTAGCGGCCGGGCGACTAACTATGGCTACACCTTC.

This clonotype was recorded many times. The CDR3 loop is CASSLNPDFTYEQYF. The CDR3 DNA sequence: TGTGCCAGCAGCCTAAACCCGGACTTCACCTACGAGCAGTACTTC. The chain carries TRBV12-3 or TRBV12-4 and TRBJ2-7; maybe TRBD2 (5 bases). V dropped 6 bases and J dropped 2 bases, with 17 bases sitting between them. The CDR3 loop spans 15 amino acids.

This clonotype was counted many times. V and J are TRBV5-1 and TRBJ2-1; D is ambiguous. The germline CDR1 and CDR2 sequences are SGHRS and YFSETQ. V shed 0 bases and J shed 0 bases, with 10 bases lying between them. CDR3 length: 16 amino acids. In DNA, the CDR3 is TGCGCCAGCAGCTTGGCCAAACCAAGCTCCTACAATGAGCAGTTCTTC. As protein: CASSLAKPSSYNEQFF.

The sample holds many counts of this clonotype. The chain employs TRBV27 and TRBJ2-7; D remains ambiguous. Deletions cut 4 bases from V and 0 bases from J, with 10 bases between. The CDR3 has 14 residues. Looked up from germline, CDR1 is MNHEY and CDR2 is SMNVEV (reference sequence). The CDR3 region has the DNA TGTGCCAGCAGTTCTACCCGCAGCTCCTACGAGCAGTACTTC. Translation: CASSSTRSSYEQYF.

This clonotype was observed at least ten times. This rearrangement joins TRBV2 to TRBJ1-2, with D unclear. This CDR3 spans 14 amino acids. From germline, CDR1 is SNHLY and CDR2 FYNNEI. V lost 8 bases and J lost 8, with 21 bases in between. The DNA of the CDR3 is TGTGCCAGCGGAACCGGACGCCGAGGGTCAGGCTACACCTTC. Amino acid sequence: CASGTGRRGSGYTF.

In this sample, this clonotype turned up many times. This chain connects TRBV14 to TRBJ1-2; 9 bases are a match to TRBD1. This CDR3 comprises 13 residues. Germline CDR1 is SGHDN and CDR2 is FVKESK. J was trimmed by 8 bases and V by 0 bases; bases with no gene match: 1. CDR3 residues: CASSQDGTGGYTF. The CDR3 DNA follows: TGTGCCAGCAGCCAAGATGGGACAGGGGGCTACACCTTC.

The table lists this clonotype with a few counts. The J gene is TRBJ2-5, the V gene TRBV29-1, with D possibly being TRBD1 (5 bases). The CDR3 is 13 amino acids. Germline CDR1 reads SQVTM; CDR2 reads ANQGSEA. V gave up 7 bases and J gave up 4 bases, with 16 bases separating them. CDR3 DNA sequence: TGCAGCGCCGGACAAAAACTGGGAGAGACCCAGTACTTC. This translates into CSAGQKLGETQYF.

This clonotype was recorded a few times. V usage is TRBV6-1 and J usage is TRBJ2-1; perhaps D is TRBD1 or TRBD2 (5 bases each). CDR1 is MNHNS, CDR2 SASEGT, per germline. This CDR3 is built from 16 residues. With 5 bases removed from V and 7 bases from J, the gap between germline ends came to 21 bases. DNA of the CDR3: TGTGCCAGCAGTCCATATTGGGACGGGAAAGAGAATGAGCAGTTCTTC. It encodes CASSPYWDGKENEQFF.

This clonotype was found many times. The rearrangement joins TRBV6-2 or TRBV6-3 to TRBJ2-7, with TRBD2 identical over 7 bases. Trimming at V came to 8 bases and at J to 0 bases, leaving 10 bases not matched to a gene. This CDR3 is 15 amino acids long. Germline loops: CDR1 MNHEY, CDR2 SVGEGT. For the CDR3, the DNA is TGTGCCAGCTCCACGGGGCGGGGGAGCTCCTACGAGCAGTACTTC. Translation gives CASSTGRGSSYEQYF.

This clonotype was detected a few times. A much larger clone sits a single nucleotide away, making a read error possible. The rearrangement links TRBV12-3 or TRBV12-4 to TRBJ2-1; TRBD1 might be the D (6 bases). V lost 6 bases to trimming and J lost 4 bases, with 19 bases between them. This CDR3 has 16 residues. Written as DNA, the CDR3 is TGTGCCAGCAGACCTCTCCAGCAGGGGATTTACAATGAGCAGTTCTTC. As protein: CASRPLQQGIYNEQFF.